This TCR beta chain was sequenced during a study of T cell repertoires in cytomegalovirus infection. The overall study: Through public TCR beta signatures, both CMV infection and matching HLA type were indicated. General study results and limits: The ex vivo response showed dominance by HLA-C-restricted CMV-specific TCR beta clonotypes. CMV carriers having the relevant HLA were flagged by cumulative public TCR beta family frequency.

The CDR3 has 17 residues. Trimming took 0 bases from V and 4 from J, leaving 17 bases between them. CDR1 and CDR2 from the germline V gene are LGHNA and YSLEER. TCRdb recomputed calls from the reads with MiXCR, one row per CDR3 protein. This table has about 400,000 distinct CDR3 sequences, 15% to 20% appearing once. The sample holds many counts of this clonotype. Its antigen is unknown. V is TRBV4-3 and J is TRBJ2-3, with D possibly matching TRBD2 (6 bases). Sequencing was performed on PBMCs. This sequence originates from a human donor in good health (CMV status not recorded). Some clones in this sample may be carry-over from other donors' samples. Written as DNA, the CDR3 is TGCGCCAGCAGCCAAGATTGGGCGGCGGGACTGGCAGATACGCAGTATTTT. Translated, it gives CASSQDWAAGLADTQYF.